These T cell receptor beta chains were read from a single sample in a study of CD8+CD57+ T cells in acquired aplastic anemia. TCRdb reprocessed the reads via MiXCR and lists one record per CDR3 protein. In the table there are about 190,000 distinct CDR3 sequences, just under 50% of which are singletons. Sequencing was done on a sample of sorted CD4+, CD8+, or CD8+CD57+ T cells (not recorded which) from PBMCs. Receptors originate from a human donor with aplastic anemia. CDR3s include the opening cysteine and the closing phenylalanine or tryptophan. D genes are given only for firm matches. Clone size is given for some rows only: seen once, a few or many times, or a class if the clone is expanded.

CDR3 length: 16; J gene: TRBJ2-1; clone size: -; D gene: -; V gene: TRBV29-1; CDR3 DNA: TGCAGCGGCGCAGGTTGGAGGGACAGAACCTACAATGAGCAGTTCTTC; CDR3 protein: CSGAGWRDRTYNEQFF
CDR3 length: 14; J gene: TRBJ1-1; clone size: -; D gene: -; V gene: TRBV19; CDR3 DNA: TGTGCCAGTAGTATAGTCTCGAGGAACACTGAAGCTTTCTTT; CDR3 protein: CASSIVSRNTEAFF
CDR3 length: 13; J gene: TRBJ1-1; clone size: many; D gene: -; V gene: TRBV10-3; CDR3 DNA: TGTGCCATCAGTGGTGGAGTGAACACTGAAGCTTTCTTT; CDR3 protein: CAISGGVNTEAFF
CDR3 length: 15; J gene: TRBJ2-2; clone size: -; D gene: TRBD2; V gene: TRBV29-1; CDR3 DNA: TGCAGCGTTGGAACTAGCGGGGGTCAGTTGCGGGAGCTGTTTTTT; CDR3 protein: CSVGTSGGQLRELFF
CDR3 length: 15; J gene: TRBJ1-2; clone size: many; D gene: TRBD1; V gene: TRBV5-6; CDR3 DNA: TGTGCCAGCAGCTTAGGACAGGGCGGAGGTTATGGCTACACCTTC; CDR3 protein: CASSLGQGGGYGYTF
CDR3 length: 14; J gene: TRBJ1-2; clone size: -; D gene: -; V gene: TRBV19; CDR3 DNA: TGTGCCAGCAGTATCTACGGATCTAGCTATGGCTACACCTTC; CDR3 protein: CASSIYGSSYGYTF
CDR3 length: 14; J gene: TRBJ2-5; clone size: -; D gene: -; V gene: TRBV29-1; CDR3 DNA: TGCAGCGTTGAACGGGACGGGGGGCGAGAGACCCAGTACTTC; CDR3 protein: CSVERDGGRETQYF
CDR3 length: 14; J gene: TRBJ1-1; clone size: many; D gene: -; V gene: TRBV19; CDR3 DNA: TGTGCCAGCCTCGAATTTGGGGGAAACACTGAAGCTTTCTTT; CDR3 protein: CASLEFGGNTEAFF
CDR3 length: 19; J gene: TRBJ1-5; clone size: many; D gene: TRBD1; V gene: TRBV19; CDR3 DNA: TGTGCCAGTAGTCCCAAAACAGGGGGGTATAGTAAGATCAATCAGCCCCAGCATTTT; CDR3 protein: CASSPKTGGYSKINQPQHF
CDR3 length: 13; J gene: TRBJ2-7; clone size: -; D gene: TRBD2; V gene: TRBV7-9; CDR3 DNA: TGTGCCAGCAGCTCCCGCGGGAGAGACGAGCAGTACTTC; CDR3 protein: CASSSRGRDEQYF
CDR3 length: 14; J gene: TRBJ2-3; clone size: many; D gene: -; V gene: TRBV9; CDR3 DNA: TGTGCCAGCAGCGTAGCTGGGGGTAGGGGTACGCAGTATTTT; CDR3 protein: CASSVAGGRGTQYF